Listed here are 9 T cell receptor beta chains from one sample, sequenced in a study of blood T cell repertoires in COVID-19. Measured with immunoSEQ multiplex PCR; TCRdb has only the in-frame clones, and not every one. This repertoire shows 270,000 or so clones, approximately 82% found once; its top ten account for approximately 3.1%. The source material was peripheral blood. Every receptor here comes from a woman under 30 with acute or convalescent COVID-19.

The rearrangement joins TRBV30 to TRBJ2-3, with a possible D match to TRBD2 (6 bases). CDR3 length: 15 amino acids. CDR1 and CDR2 from the germline V gene are GTSNPN and SVGIG (reference sequence). V was pared by 0 bases and J by 3 bases, with 13 bases between. The CDR3 reads CAWSVLGGGTDTQYF. The DNA for the CDR3 is TGTGCCTGGAGTGTTTTGGGGGGAGGAACAGATACGCAGTATTTT. The full variable domain, in which reference TRBV30 and TRBJ2-3 provide the parts outside the CDR3, is SQTIHQWPATLVQPVGSPLSLECTVEGTSNPNLYWYRQAAGRGLQLLFYSVGIGQISSEVPQNLSASRPQDRQFILSSKKLLLSDSGFYLCAWSVLGGGTDTQYFGPGTRLTVL.

This chain joins TRBV5-8 and TRBJ2-1, with D maybe TRBD2 (7 bases). V dropped 0 bases and J dropped 7 bases, with 17 bases sitting between them. Germline values: CDR1 SGHTS, CDR2 YDEGEE. The CDR3 loop spans 16 amino acids. CDR3 nucleotides: TGTGCCAGCAGCTTGGCAAGCGGGACATATGAGAATGAGCAGTTCTTC. Translation: CASSLASGTYENEQFF.

In its sample, this clone was seen a few times. The J gene is TRBJ2-7, the V gene TRBV5-6, with D perhaps matching TRBD2 (6 bases). Trimming cost V 2 bases and J 2 bases, with 8 bases left between them. The germline V gene has CDR1 SGHDT and CDR2 YYEEEE. The CDR3 loop spans 13 amino acids. The chain's CDR3 is CASSFRTTYEQYF. The CDR3 coding sequence is TGTGCCAGCAGCTTTAGGACTACCTACGAGCAGTACTTC.

CDR3 bases: TGTGCCAGTAGTATTGGGCAGGGGAATCTTGAAGCTTTCTTT. It translates to CASSIGQGNLEAFF. The V gene is TRBV19, the J gene TRBJ1-1; D possibly corresponds to TRBD1 (6 bases). The CDR3 extends over 14 amino acids. Trimming took off 3 bases at V and 7 bases at J, with 15 bases between the two ends. Germline assignment: CDR1 LNHDA and CDR2 SQIVND (reference sequence).

The V call is TRBV7-6, the J call TRBJ2-2; TRBD1 matches 8 bases. In germline, CDR1 is SGHVS, CDR2 FNYEAQ. The trim removed 5 bases at V and 3 bases at J, leaving 8 bases unmatched. This CDR3 contains 16 residues. The CDR3 loop reads CASSQDRVRDTGELFF. The CDR3 nucleotides are TGTGCCAGCAGCCAGGACAGGGTTAGGGACACCGGGGAGCTGTTTTTT.

The chain couples TRBV6-1 to TRBJ1-2; 9 positions agree with TRBD1. CDR1 and CDR2 from the germline V gene are MNHNS and SASEGT. This CDR3 comprises 12 residues. Trimming took 7 bases from V and 6 from J; bases not matched to a gene: 3. The CDR3 nucleotides are TGTGCCAGCACCACAGGGGGCCATGGCTACACCTTC. This codes for CASTTGGHGYTF.

This sequence joins TRBV27 and TRBJ2-7; tentatively, D is TRBD2 (6 bases). CDR1 MNHEY and CDR2 SMNVEV come from the germline V gene (reference sequence). The CDR3 is made up of 14 amino acids. Between the trimmed V and J ends, which lost 2 bases and 5 bases, there was a span of 13 bases. The CDR3 sequence is CASSLTRTIDEQYF. CDR3 coding DNA: TGTGCCAGCAGTTTAACTCGGACTATCGACGAGCAGTACTTC.

This sequence joins TRBV7-2 and TRBJ1-5; 11 bases are shared with TRBD1. Germline V gives CDR1 SGHTA, CDR2 FQGNSA. The CDR3 covers 16 residues. V was pared by 0 bases and J by 4 bases, with 2 bases of the junction left unmatched. The CDR3 coding sequence is TGTGCCAGCAGCTTAGCCGGGACAGGGGGAAATCAGCCCCAGCATTTT. Protein product: CASSLAGTGGNQPQHF.

This chain links TRBV12-3 or TRBV12-4 with TRBJ2-7; D ambiguous. The CDR3 is 13 amino acids. V was clipped by 6 bases and J by 0 bases, with 9 bases between them. The CDR3 bases are TGTGCCAGCAGCCGAGGATCCTCCTACGAGCAGTACTTC. Amino acids: CASSRGSSYEQYF.